The 26 T cell receptor beta chains presented below share a single source sample, sequenced in a study of response to subunit inactivated influenza vaccine. TCRdb passed the RT-PCR reads through MiXCR, listing each CDR3 protein once. The sample shows around 480,000 distinct CDR3 sequences, approximately 11% of them seen only once. The sample was PBMCs from blood, taken roughly 6 weeks after vaccination. These receptors were collected from a man in his fifties or sixties who received an inactivated influenza vaccine.

This clonotype occurred a few times. V gene TRBV6-1 combines with J gene TRBJ2-3, with 12 bases that match TRBD2. The CDR3 has 17 residues. The J segment lost 1 base and the V segment lost 6 bases, leaving 8 bases of the junction unmatched. Germline V gene sequence: CDR1 MNHNS, CDR2 SASEGT. The DNA of the CDR3 is TGTGCCAGCAGCCTTAGACTAGCGGGAGTCCGCACAGATACGCAGTATTTT. Translation gives CASSLRLAGVRTDTQYF.

This clonotype was seen more than once but under ten times. This rearrangement joins TRBV10-3 to TRBJ2-1, with TRBD2 identical over 9 bases. Per the germline V gene, CDR1 is ENHRY and CDR2 is SYGVKD. The CDR3 is 17 amino acids. Losses at the gene ends were 5 bases for V and 12 bases for J; bases not matched to a gene: 20. CDR3 coding DNA: TGTGCCATCAGTCAGGCCCCGACTAGCGGAGCACCTGCGGGGCAGTTCTTC. Translating gives CAISQAPTSGAPAGQFF.

V gene TRBV7-2 combines with J gene TRBJ1-2, with D uncertain. Germline lookup yields CDR1 SGHTA and CDR2 FQGNSA. The ends were cut back, 5 bases at V and 4 bases at J, with 17 bases in the middle. The CDR3 loop spans 15 amino acids. The CDR3 sequence: CASSARSAGPYGYTF. As DNA, the CDR3 is TGTGCCAGCAGCGCCAGGTCGGCAGGACCCTATGGCTACACCTTC. The whole variable domain, remainder taken from reference TRBV7-2 and TRBJ1-2, is GAGVSQSPSNKVTEKGKDVELRCDPISGHTALYWYRQSLGQGLEFLIYFQGNSAPDKSGLPSDRFSAERTGGSVSTLTIQRTQQEDSAVYLCASSARSAGPYGYTFGSGTRLTVV.

This rearrangement joins TRBV5-5 to TRBJ2-7; 7 bases agree with TRBD1. Trimming removed 0 bases from V and 2 bases from J; junction bases left unmatched: 5. Germline V lookup: CDR1 SGHKS, CDR2 YYEKEE (reference sequence). The CDR3 totals 15 residues. The CDR3 bases are TGTGCCAGCAGCTTGGCCCATCAGGGGGCCTACGAGCAGTACTTC. Protein sequence: CASSLAHQGAYEQYF. The whole variable domain, remainder taken from reference TRBV5-5 and TRBJ2-7, is DAGVTQSPTHLIKTRGQQVTLRCSPISGHKSVSWYQQVLGQGPQFIFQYYEKEERGRGNFPDRFSARQFPNYSSELNVNALLLGDSALYLCASSLAHQGAYEQYFGPGTRLTVT.

There are many counts of this clonotype. The chain couples TRBV7-9 to TRBJ2-1; 7 bases line up with TRBD1. V was pared by 5 bases and J by 0 bases, with 7 bases of the junction left unmatched. Germline V lookup: CDR1 SEHNR, CDR2 FQNEAQ (reference sequence). This CDR3 has 16 amino acids. CDR3 region: CASSRTDRYSYNEQFF. CDR3 in DNA: TGTGCCAGCAGCCGGACGGACAGGTACTCCTACAATGAGCAGTTCTTC. Looking up the rest from reference TRBV7-9 and TRBJ2-1 gives the full variable domain: DTGVSQNPRHKITKRGQNVTFRCDPISEHNRLYWYRQTLGQGPEFLTYFQNEAQLEKSRLLSDRFSAERPKGSFSTLEIQRTEQGDSAMYLCASSRTDRYSYNEQFFGPGTRLTVL.

Of note for this clonotype: At one boundary the junction diverges from the germline segment, which might be a read error. V usage is TRBV27 and J usage is TRBJ2-1; D call uncertain. The CDR3 is 12 amino acids. Germline CDR1 is MNHEY and CDR2 is SMNVEV (reference sequence). This CDR3 reads CASSSFYNEHFF. Written as DNA, the CDR3 is TGTGCCAGCAGTTCTTTCTACAATGAGCACTTCTTC.

The chain has TRBV4-1 and TRBJ2-2; no clear D gene. The CDR3 is 12 residues long. Per germline, CDR1 MGHRA and CDR2 YSYEKL. V lost 3 bases and J lost 8, with 7 bases in between. CDR3 coding DNA: TGCGCCAGCAGCCACCCTGCGGGGGAGCTGTTTTTT. Translating it yields CASSHPAGELFF.

This sequence joins TRBV3-1 and TRBJ2-2, with D uncertain. Germline V gene lookup returns CDR1 LGHDT and CDR2 YNNKEL (reference sequence). V was trimmed by 1 base and J by 0 bases, leaving 6 bases between them. This CDR3 has 15 amino acids. The CDR3: CASSQVPANTGELFF. The CDR3 nucleotides read TGTGCCAGCAGCCAAGTCCCCGCGAACACCGGGGAGCTGTTTTTT.

The genes are TRBV6-2 or TRBV6-3 and TRBJ1-5; 11 bases are shared with TRBD1. Germline V gives CDR1 MNHEY, CDR2 SVGEGT. The CDR3 covers 15 residues. V lost 4 bases, J lost 7 bases, and 6 bases stayed unmatched. The DNA of the CDR3 is TGTGCCAGCAGTTCGGGACAGGGGGTTGGACAGCCCCAGCATTTT. It codes for CASSSGQGVGQPQHF.

In its sample, this clonotype was seen a few times. This sequence joins TRBV4-1 and TRBJ2-5; weak D call: TRBD1 (6 bases). V lost 3 bases and J lost 4, with 12 bases in between. CDR3 length equals 14 residues. Germline-derived CDR1 and CDR2 are MGHRA and YSYEKL. CDR3 DNA: TGCGCCAGCAGCCAGGCGAGGACAGCAGAGACCCAGTACTTC. Translation gives CASSQARTAETQYF.

This chain connects TRBV9 to TRBJ2-1; 11 bases map to TRBD2. Unmatched junction bases numbered 7, after V lost 3 bases and J lost 5 bases. This CDR3 is built from 16 residues. Germline V CDR1 and CDR2: SGDLS, YYNGEE. The CDR3 protein is CASSEGPGLADNEQFF. The CDR3 DNA follows: TGTGCCAGCAGCGAAGGACCGGGACTAGCGGACAATGAGCAGTTCTTC.

At least ten counts were recorded for this clonotype. The gene calls are TRBV9 and TRBJ1-2; D remains ambiguous. CDR1 and CDR2 from the germline V gene are SGDLS and YYNGEE. The CDR3 contains 13 residues. V was cut by 0 bases and J by 2 bases, with 5 bases left in between. The CDR3 region is CASSVGENYGYTF. CDR3 DNA: TGTGCCAGCAGCGTAGGGGAAAACTATGGCTACACCTTC.

Many counts were recorded for this clonotype. The chain is built from TRBV20-1 and TRBJ2-5, with D tentatively TRBD1 (6 bases). V lost 7 bases, J lost 3 bases, and 9 bases lay in between. Germline CDR1 DFQATT, CDR2 SNEGSKA (reference sequence). This CDR3 has 11 residues. The CDR3 here is CSGTAEETQYF. Here the CDR3 DNA reads TGCAGTGGGACAGCCGAAGAGACCCAGTACTTC.

The chain has TRBV6-5 and TRBJ2-7, with D perhaps matching TRBD1 (5 bases). Germline assignment: CDR1 MNHEY and CDR2 SVGAGI. Trimming shortened V by 4 bases and J by 5 bases, and 6 bases separated the two germline ends. The CDR3 sequence is 11 residues long. As DNA, the CDR3 is TGTGCCAGCAGTTGGGGCAACGAGCAGTACTTC. Encoded protein: CASSWGNEQYF.

This sequence joins TRBV3-1 and TRBJ1-2, with TRBD1 identical over 7 bases. V lost 4 bases and J lost 4; bases outside the gene matches: 15. CDR3 size: 17 residues. Germline CDR1 and CDR2: LGHDT and YNNKEL (reference sequence). This CDR3 is CASSPINSGGGGYGYTF. The CDR3 DNA sequence: TGTGCCAGCAGCCCAATAAACTCAGGGGGGGGAGGCTATGGCTACACCTTC.

In regard to this clonotype: This may stem from a read error, because a much larger clone lies one nucleotide away. The V and J genes are TRBV12-3 or TRBV12-4 and TRBJ2-1; 9 bases align to TRBD1. Trimming at V came to 6 bases and at J to 2 bases, leaving 8 bases not matched to a gene. This CDR3 has 16 amino acids. This chain's CDR3 is CASRLRTGVAYNEQFF. CDR3 sequence (DNA): TGTGCCAGCAGACTCAGGACAGGGGTAGCCTACAATGAGCAGTTCTTC.

This clonotype has more than one count but fewer than ten. CDR3 in DNA: TGTGCCAGCAGGACATCGGTGAACACTGAAGCTTTCTTT. Translated: CASRTSVNTEAFF. The chain uses TRBV2 and TRBJ1-1; no reliable D call. The CDR3 contains 13 residues. The ends were cut back, 6 bases at V and 0 bases at J, with 8 bases in the middle. Germline V CDR1 and CDR2: SNHLY, FYNNEI. Full variable domain (remainder filled in from reference TRBV2 and TRBJ1-1): EPEVTQTPSHQVTQMGQEVILRCVPISNHLYFYWYRQILGQKVEFLVSFYNNEISEKSEIFDDQFSVERPDGSNFTLKIRSTKLEDSAMYFCASRTSVNTEAFFGQGTRLTVV.

This clonotype was counted many times. The chain joins TRBV7-2 to TRBJ2-7; D gene uncertain. Between the trimmed V and J ends, which lost 1 base and 7 bases, there was a span of 11 bases. The germline gives CDR1 SGHTA, CDR2 FQGNSA. This CDR3 contains 13 residues. The CDR3 here is CASSLGTVAEQYF. The CDR3 DNA reads as TGTGCCAGCAGCTTAGGGACGGTGGCAGAGCAGTACTTC.

The genes are TRBV9 and TRBJ2-3, with 7 bases matching TRBD2. V was clipped by 1 base and J by 4 bases; unmatched bases: 3. Looked up from germline, CDR1 is SGDLS and CDR2 is YYNGEE. The CDR3 spans 14 residues. CDR3 in DNA: TGTGCCAGCAGCGTACTGGGGGGGGCAGATACGCAGTATTTT. Protein product: CASSVLGGADTQYF.

This clonotype came up many times. The rearrangement links TRBV29-1 to TRBJ1-2; D is uncertain. CDR1 SQVTM and CDR2 ANQGSEA come from the germline V gene. Trimming stripped 7 bases from V and 8 bases from J, with 17 bases between. The CDR3 extends over 12 amino acids. The CDR3 is CSGGLIGAGYTF. The CDR3 region has the DNA TGCAGCGGAGGGTTGATCGGCGCCGGCTACACCTTC.

This sequence joins TRBV6-5 and TRBJ2-7; 7 bases match TRBD2. V shed 3 bases, J shed 5 bases, and the junction held 19 bases outside the gene matches. CDR1 and CDR2 (germline): MNHEY, SVGAGI. This CDR3 region has 18 residues. The CDR3 loop reads CASSYRPRGALGGNEQYF. Written as DNA, the CDR3 is TGTGCCAGCAGTTATCGCCCTAGAGGCGCACTGGGGGGGAACGAGCAGTACTTC.

This clonotype was seen at least ten times. The chain is built from TRBV4-2 and TRBJ2-7; D is possibly TRBD1 (5 bases). CDR1 and CDR2 (germline): LGHNA, YNFKEQ. Trimming cost V 4 bases and J 2 bases, with 12 bases left between them. The CDR3 spans 14 residues. CDR3 DNA: TGTGCCAGCAGCCGAATGACAGTTCCCTACGAGCAGTACTTC. Its protein product is CASSRMTVPYEQYF.

This chain uses TRBV5-1 with TRBJ2-1; 9 bases map to TRBD1. With V trimmed by 3 bases and J by 5 bases, 6 bases remained unmatched. Germline V gene lookup returns CDR1 SGHRS and CDR2 YFSETQ. The CDR3 is 15 residues long. This CDR3 is CASSYRGLYHNEQFF. DNA of the CDR3: TGCGCCAGCAGCTACAGGGGGCTATACCACAATGAGCAGTTCTTC.

J is TRBJ2-5 and V is TRBV5-5; D unclear. CDR1 SGHKS and CDR2 YYEKEE come from the germline V gene (reference sequence). The CDR3 contains 14 residues. V lost 8 bases and J lost 2, with 16 bases in between. CDR3 loop: CASGKGHKQETQYF. The CDR3 nucleotides are TGTGCCAGTGGAAAGGGCCACAAACAAGAGACCCAGTACTTC.

The chain is built from TRBV20-1 and TRBJ2-7; 13 positions match TRBD2. Trimming took 3 bases from V and 6 from J; bases not matched to a gene: 8. Germline V gene sequence: CDR1 DFQATT, CDR2 SNEGSKA (reference sequence). The CDR3 totals 15 residues. The CDR3 DNA reads as TGCAGTGCTAGGAGACTAGCGGGGGGCCCTATCGAGCAGTACTTC. As protein: CSARRLAGGPIEQYF.

V gene TRBV5-1 combines with J gene TRBJ2-1; possible D gene TRBD1, 5 bases. Germline CDR1 reads SGHRS; CDR2 reads YFSETQ. V lost 2 bases to trimming and J lost 4 bases, with 13 bases between them. The CDR3 has 15 residues. The CDR3 DNA is TGCGCCAGCAGCTTAACAGGTGGGAAATACAATGAGCAGTTCTTC. Its protein product is CASSLTGGKYNEQFF.